This T cell receptor beta chain appears in the sequencing data of a study of cytomegalovirus exposure and HLA in healthy donors. Study-level background: Genotyping showed around 80% of 398 donors falling in the Caucasian-associated ancestry cluster. Findings and limits, study-wide: Sequencing depth across donors, presence/absence analyses assumed, was roughly uniform. Accounts indicate the classifier identified cytomegalovirus status with strong specificity and sensitivity. Immune exposure information available was restricted to CMV serostatus.

Worth noting for this clone: Antigen specificity is unknown.

The germline V and J ends were trimmed by 5 bases and 3 bases, with 10 bases remaining between them. There are 13 residues in the CDR3. Germline CDR1 SGHTA, CDR2 FQGTGA. Use of 60 Vbeta and 13 Jbeta primers characterized the PCR. Repertoires were generated with immunoSEQ multiplex PCR, while TCRdb's copy carries only in-frame clones and drops some. The table includes under 200,000 clones, around 75% detected once. The source material was PBMCs. The chain couples TRBV7-3 to TRBJ1-2, with D perhaps TRBD1 (5 bases). This clonotype was sampled from a woman younger than 45 in good health and CMV-seronegative. CDR3 nucleotides: TGTGCCAGCAGCCAGGGTAAGGACTATGGCTACACCTTC. It encodes CASSQGKDYGYTF.